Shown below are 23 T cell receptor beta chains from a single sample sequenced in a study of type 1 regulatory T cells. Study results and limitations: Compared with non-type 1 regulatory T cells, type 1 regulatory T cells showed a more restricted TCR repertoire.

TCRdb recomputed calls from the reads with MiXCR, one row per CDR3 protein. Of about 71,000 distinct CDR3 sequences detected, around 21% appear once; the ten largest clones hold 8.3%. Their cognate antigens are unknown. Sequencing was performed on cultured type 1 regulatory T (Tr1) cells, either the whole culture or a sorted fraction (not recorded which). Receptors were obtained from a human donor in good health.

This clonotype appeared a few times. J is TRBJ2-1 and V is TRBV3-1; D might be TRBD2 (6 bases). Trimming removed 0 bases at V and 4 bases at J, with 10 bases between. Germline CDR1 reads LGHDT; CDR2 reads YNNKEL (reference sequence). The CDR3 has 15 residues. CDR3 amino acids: CASSQDTGTYNEQFF. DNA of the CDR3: TGTGCCAGCAGCCAAGATACCGGGACTTACAATGAGCAGTTCTTC.

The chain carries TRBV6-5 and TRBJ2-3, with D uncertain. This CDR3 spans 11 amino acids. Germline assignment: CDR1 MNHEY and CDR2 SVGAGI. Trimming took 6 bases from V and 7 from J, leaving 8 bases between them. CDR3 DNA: TGTGCCAGCAGAGGTCGAAATACGCAGTATTTT. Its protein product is CASRGRNTQYF.

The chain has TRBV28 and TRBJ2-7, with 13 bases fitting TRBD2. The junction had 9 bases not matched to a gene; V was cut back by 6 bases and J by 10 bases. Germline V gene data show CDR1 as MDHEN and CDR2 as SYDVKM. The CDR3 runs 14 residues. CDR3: CASSRTSGSLGQYF. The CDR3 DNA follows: TGTGCCAGCAGCAGGACTAGCGGGAGCTTAGGACAGTACTTC. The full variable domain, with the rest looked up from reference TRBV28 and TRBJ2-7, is DVKVTQSSRYLVKRTGEKVFLECVQDMDHENMFWYRQDPGLGLRLIYFSYDVKMKEKGDIPEGYSVSREKKERFSLILESASTNQTSMYLCASSRTSGSLGQYFGPGTRLTVT.

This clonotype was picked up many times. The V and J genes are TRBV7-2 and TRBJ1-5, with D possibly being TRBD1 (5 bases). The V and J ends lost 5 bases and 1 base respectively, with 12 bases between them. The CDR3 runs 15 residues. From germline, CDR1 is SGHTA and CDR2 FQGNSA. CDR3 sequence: CASSGGSGSNQPQHF. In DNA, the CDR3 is TGTGCCAGCAGCGGGGGTAGCGGGAGCAATCAGCCCCAGCATTTT.

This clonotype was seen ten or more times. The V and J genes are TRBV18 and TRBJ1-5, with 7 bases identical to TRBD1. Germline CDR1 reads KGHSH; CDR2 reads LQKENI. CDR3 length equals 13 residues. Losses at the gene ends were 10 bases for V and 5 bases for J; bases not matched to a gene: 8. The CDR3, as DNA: TGTGCCACCGCAGGGGGGTCGGATCAGCCCCAGCATTTT. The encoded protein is CATAGGSDQPQHF.

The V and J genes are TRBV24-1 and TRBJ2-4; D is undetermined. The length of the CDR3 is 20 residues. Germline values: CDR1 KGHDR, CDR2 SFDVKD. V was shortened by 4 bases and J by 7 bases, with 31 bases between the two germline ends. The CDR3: CATSDPQAGRSFSIVNIQYF. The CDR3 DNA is TGTGCCACCAGTGACCCTCAGGCCGGACGGAGTTTTTCGATAGTGAACATTCAGTACTTC.

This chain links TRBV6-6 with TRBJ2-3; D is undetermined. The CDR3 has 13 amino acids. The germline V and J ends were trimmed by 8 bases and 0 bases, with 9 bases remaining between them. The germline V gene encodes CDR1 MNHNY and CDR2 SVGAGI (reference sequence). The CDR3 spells CASVVGSTDTQYF. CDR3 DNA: TGTGCCAGCGTAGTGGGTAGCACAGATACGCAGTATTTT.

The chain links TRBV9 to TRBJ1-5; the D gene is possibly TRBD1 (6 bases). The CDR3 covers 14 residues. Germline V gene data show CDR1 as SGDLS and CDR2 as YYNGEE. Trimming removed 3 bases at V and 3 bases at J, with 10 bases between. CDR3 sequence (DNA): TGTGCCAGCAGCGCCGGACAGCTCAATCAGCCCCAGCATTTT. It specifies CASSAGQLNQPQHF. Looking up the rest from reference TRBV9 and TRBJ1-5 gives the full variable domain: DSGVTQTPKHLITATGQRVTLRCSPRSGDLSVYWYQQSLDQGLQFLIQYYNGEERAKGNILERFSAQQFPDLHSELNLSSLELGDSALYFCASSAGQLNQPQHFGDGTRLSIL.

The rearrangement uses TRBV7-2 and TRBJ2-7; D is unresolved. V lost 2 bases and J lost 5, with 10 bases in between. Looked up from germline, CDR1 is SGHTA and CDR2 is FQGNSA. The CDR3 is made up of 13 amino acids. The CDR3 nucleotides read TGTGCCAGCAGCTTATCGCGAGGAAACGAGCAGTACTTC. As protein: CASSLSRGNEQYF.

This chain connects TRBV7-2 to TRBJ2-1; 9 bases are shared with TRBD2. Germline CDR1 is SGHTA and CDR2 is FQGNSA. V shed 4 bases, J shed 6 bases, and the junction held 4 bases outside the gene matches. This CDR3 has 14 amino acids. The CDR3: CASSYIAGVNEQFF. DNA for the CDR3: TGTGCCAGCAGCTATATAGCGGGAGTCAATGAGCAGTTCTTC.

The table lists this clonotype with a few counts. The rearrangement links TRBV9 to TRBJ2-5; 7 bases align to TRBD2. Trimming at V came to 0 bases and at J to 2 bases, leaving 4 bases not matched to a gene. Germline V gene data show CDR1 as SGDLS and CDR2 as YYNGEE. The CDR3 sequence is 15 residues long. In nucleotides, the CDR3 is TGTGCCAGCAGCGTAGGGGCTAGCGGACAAGAGACCCAGTACTTC. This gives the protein CASSVGASGQETQYF.

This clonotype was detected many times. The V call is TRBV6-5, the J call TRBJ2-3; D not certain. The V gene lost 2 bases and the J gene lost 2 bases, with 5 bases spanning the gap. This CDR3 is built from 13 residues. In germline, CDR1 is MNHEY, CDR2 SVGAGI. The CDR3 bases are TGTGCCAGCAGTTACAAATTCACAGATACGCAGTATTTT. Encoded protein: CASSYKFTDTQYF.

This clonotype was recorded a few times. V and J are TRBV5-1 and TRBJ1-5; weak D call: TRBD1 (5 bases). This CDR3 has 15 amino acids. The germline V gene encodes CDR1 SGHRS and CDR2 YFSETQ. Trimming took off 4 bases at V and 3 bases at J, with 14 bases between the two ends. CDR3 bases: TGCGCCAGCAGCCTGGGGGACTTTAACAATCAGCCCCAGCATTTT. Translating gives CASSLGDFNNQPQHF. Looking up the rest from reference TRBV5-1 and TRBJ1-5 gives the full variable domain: KAGVTQTPRYLIKTRGQQVTLSCSPISGHRSVSWYQQTPGQGLQFLFEYFSETQRNKGNFPGRFSGRQFSNSRSEMNVSTLELGDSALYLCASSLGDFNNQPQHFGDGTRLSIL.

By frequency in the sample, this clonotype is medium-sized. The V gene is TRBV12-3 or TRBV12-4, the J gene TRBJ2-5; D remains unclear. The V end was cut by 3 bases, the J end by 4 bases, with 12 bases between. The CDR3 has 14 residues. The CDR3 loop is CASSFYEGSETQYF. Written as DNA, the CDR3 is TGTGCCAGCAGTTTTTATGAAGGGTCAGAGACCCAGTACTTC.

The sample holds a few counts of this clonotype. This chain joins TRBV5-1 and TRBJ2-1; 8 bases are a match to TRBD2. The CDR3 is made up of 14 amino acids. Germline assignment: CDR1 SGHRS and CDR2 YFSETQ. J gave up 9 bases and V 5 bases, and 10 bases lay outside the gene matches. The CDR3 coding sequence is TGCGCCAGCAGTATCCTAGCGGGTATGGGTGAGCAGTTCTTC. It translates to CASSILAGMGEQFF. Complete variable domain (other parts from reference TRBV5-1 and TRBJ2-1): KAGVTQTPRYLIKTRGQQVTLSCSPISGHRSVSWYQQTPGQGLQFLFEYFSETQRNKGNFPGRFSGRQFSNSRSEMNVSTLELGDSALYLCASSILAGMGEQFFGPGTRLTVL.

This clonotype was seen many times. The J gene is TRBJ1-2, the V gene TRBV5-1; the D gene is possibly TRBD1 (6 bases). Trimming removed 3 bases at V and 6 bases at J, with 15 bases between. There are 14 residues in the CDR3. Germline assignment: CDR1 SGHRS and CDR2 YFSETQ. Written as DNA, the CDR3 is TGCGCCAGCAGCTGGACAGAAGGGGGGAATGGCTACACCTTC. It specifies CASSWTEGGNGYTF.

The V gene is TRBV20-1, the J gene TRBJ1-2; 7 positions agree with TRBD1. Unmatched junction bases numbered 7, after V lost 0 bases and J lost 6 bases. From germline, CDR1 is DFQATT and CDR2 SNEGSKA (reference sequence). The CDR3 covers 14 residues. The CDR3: CSARDDRETNGYTF. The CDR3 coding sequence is TGCAGTGCTAGAGATGACAGGGAGACAAATGGCTACACCTTC.

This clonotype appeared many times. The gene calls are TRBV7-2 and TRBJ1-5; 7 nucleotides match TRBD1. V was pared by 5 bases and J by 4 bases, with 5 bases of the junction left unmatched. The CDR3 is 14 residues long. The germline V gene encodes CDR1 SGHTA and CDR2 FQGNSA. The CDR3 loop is CASSEGAGNQPQHF. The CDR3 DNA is TGTGCCAGCAGCGAGGGGGCGGGGAATCAGCCCCAGCATTTT.

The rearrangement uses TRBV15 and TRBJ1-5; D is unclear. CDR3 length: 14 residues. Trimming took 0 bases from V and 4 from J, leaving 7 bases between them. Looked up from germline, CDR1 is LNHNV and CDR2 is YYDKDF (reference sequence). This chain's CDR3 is CATSRDTGNQPQHF. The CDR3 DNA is TGTGCCACCAGCAGAGACACGGGGAATCAGCCCCAGCATTTT. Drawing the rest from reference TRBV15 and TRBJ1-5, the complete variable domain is DAMVIQNPRYQVTQFGKPVTLSCSQTLNHNVMYWYQQKSSQAPKLLFHYYDKDFNNEADTPDNFQSRRPNTSFCFLDIRSPGLGDTAMYLCATSRDTGNQPQHFGDGTRLSIL.

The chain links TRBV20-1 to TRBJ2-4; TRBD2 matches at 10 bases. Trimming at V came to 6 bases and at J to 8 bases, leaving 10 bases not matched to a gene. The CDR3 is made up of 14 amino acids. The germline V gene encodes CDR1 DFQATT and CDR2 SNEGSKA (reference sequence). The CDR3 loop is CSAIGLAARDIQYF. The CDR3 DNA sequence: TGCAGTGCCATCGGACTAGCGGCCCGGGACATTCAGTACTTC.

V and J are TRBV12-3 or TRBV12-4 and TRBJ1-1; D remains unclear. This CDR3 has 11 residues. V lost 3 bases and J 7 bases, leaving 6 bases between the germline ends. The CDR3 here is CASSLGVEAFF. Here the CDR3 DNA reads TGTGCCAGCAGTTTGGGCGTTGAAGCTTTCTTT.

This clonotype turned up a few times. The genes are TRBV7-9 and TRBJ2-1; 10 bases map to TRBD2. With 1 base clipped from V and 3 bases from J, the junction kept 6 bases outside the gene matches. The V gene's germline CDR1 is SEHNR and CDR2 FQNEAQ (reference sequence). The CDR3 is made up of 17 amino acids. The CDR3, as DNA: TGTGCCAGCAGCTTAGGAGCTAGCGGGAGCATCTACAATGAGCAGTTCTTC. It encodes CASSLGASGSIYNEQFF.

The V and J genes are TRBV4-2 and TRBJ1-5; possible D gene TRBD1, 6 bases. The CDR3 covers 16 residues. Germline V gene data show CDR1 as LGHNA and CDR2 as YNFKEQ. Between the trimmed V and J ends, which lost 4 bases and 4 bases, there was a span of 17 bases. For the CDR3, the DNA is TGTGCCAGCAGCCGGGAAGGGGGGCCTTTGAATCAGCCCCAGCATTTT. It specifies CASSREGGPLNQPQHF.